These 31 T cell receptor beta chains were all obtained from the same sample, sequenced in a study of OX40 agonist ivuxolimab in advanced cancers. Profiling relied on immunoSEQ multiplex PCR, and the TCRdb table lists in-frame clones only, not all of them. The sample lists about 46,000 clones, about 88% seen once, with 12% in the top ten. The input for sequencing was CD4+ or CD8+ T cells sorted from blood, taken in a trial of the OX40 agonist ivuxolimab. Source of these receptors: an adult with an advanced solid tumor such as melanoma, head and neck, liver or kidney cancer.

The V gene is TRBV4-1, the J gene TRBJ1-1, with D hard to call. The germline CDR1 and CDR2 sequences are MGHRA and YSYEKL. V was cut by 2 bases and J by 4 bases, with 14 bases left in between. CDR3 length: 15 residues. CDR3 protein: CASSQLEGGLTEAFF. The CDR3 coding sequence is TGCGCCAGCAGCCAATTAGAGGGAGGGCTCACTGAAGCTTTCTTT.

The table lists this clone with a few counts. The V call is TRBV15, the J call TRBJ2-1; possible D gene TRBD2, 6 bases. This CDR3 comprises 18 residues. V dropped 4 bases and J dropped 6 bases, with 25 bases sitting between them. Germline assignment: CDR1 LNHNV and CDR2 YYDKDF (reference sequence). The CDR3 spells CATSNPGLLMSGGNEQFF. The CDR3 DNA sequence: TGTGCCACCAGCAATCCGGGACTGCTAATGAGTGGGGGCAATGAGCAGTTCTTC.

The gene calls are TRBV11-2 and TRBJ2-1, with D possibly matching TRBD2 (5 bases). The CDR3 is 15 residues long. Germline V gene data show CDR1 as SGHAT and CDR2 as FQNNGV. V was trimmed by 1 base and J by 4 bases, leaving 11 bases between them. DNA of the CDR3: TGTGCCAGCAGCTTAGTGATCGAGGGTTACAATGAGCAGTTCTTC. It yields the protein CASSLVIEGYNEQFF.

CDR3 region: CASSVYFRSGLAGEGTGELFF. CDR3 coding DNA: TGTGCCAGCAGTGTTTACTTTCGGTCGGGACTAGCGGGAGAAGGCACCGGGGAGCTGTTTTTT. This sequence joins TRBV2 and TRBJ2-2, with 14 bases identical to TRBD2. There are 21 residues in the CDR3. CDR1 is SNHLY, CDR2 FYNNEI, per germline. The V gene end was trimmed by 4 bases and the J gene end by 4 bases; junction bases not matched to a gene: 17.

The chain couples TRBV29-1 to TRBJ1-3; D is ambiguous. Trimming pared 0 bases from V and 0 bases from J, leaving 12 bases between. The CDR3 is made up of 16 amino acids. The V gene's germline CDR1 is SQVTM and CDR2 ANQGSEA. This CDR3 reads CSVEDQDLSSGNTIYF. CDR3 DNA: TGCAGCGTTGAAGATCAGGACCTTAGCTCTGGAAACACCATATATTTT.

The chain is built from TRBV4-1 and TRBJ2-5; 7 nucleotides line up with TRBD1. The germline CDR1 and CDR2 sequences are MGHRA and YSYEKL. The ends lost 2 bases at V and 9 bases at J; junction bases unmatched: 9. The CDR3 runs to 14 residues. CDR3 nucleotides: TGCGCCAGCAGCCAACTCACAGGGGCCTTCGCCCAGTACTTC. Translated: CASSQLTGAFAQYF.

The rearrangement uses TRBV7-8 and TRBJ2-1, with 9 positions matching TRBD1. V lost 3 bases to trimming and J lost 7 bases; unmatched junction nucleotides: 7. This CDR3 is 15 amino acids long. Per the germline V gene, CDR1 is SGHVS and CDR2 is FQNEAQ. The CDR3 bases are TGTGCCAGCAGCTTCCCGGGACAGGGTGGGAATGAGCAGTTCTTC. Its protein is CASSFPGQGGNEQFF.

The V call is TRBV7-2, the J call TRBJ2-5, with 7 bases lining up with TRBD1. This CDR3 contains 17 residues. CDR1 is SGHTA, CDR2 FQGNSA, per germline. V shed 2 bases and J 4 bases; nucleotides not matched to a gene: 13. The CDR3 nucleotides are TGTGCCAGCAGCTTATACGGGCCAGGGGGTAGCCCAGAGACCCAGTACTTC. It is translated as CASSLYGPGGSPETQYF.

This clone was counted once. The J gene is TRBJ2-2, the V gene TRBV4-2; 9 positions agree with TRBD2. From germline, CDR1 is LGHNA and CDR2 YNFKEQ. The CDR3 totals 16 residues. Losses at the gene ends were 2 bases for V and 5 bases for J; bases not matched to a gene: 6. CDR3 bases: TGTGCCAGCAGCCAAATAGCGGGAGTTACGACCGGGGAGCTGTTTTTT. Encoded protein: CASSQIAGVTTGELFF.

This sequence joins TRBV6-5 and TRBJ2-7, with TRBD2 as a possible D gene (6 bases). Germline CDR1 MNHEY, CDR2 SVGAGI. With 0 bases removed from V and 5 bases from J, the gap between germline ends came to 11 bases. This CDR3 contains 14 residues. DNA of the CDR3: TGTGCCAGCAGTTACTCGGGGGGTAAAAACGAGCAGTACTTC. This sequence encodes CASSYSGGKNEQYF.

This CDR3 reads CAWKGGFSYTF. The CDR3 region has the DNA TGTGCCTGGAAGGGAGGGTTTAGCTACACCTTC. This chain uses TRBV30 with TRBJ1-2; D is uncertain. Trimming stripped 4 bases from V and 9 bases from J, with 12 bases between. CDR3 length: 11 residues. Germline CDR1 and CDR2: GTSNPN and SVGIG (reference sequence). Looking up the rest from reference TRBV30 and TRBJ1-2 gives the full variable domain: SQTIHQWPATLVQPVGSPLSLECTVEGTSNPNLYWYRQAAGRGLQLLFYSVGIGQISSEVPQNLSASRPQDRQFILSSKKLLLSDSGFYLCAWKGGFSYTFGSGTRLTVV.

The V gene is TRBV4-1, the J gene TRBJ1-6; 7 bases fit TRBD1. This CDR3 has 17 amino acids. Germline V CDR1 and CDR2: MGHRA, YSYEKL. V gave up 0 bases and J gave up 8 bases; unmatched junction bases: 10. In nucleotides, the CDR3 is TGCGCCAGCAGCCAAGAAGACAGGGTAGTGGGTTATTCACCCCTCCACTTT. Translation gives CASSQEDRVVGYSPLHF.

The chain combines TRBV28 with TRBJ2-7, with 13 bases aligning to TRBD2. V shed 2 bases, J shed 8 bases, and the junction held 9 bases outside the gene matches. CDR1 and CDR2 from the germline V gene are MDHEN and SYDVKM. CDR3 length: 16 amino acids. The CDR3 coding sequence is TGTGCCAGCAGTTTACGGGCGGGGACTAGCGGGACGAAGCAGTACTTC. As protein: CASSLRAGTSGTKQYF.

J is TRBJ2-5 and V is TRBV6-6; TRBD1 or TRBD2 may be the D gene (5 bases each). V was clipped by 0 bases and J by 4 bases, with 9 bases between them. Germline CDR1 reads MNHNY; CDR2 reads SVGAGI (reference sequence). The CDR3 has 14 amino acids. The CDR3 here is CASSYSWGRETQYF. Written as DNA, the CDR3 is TGTGCCAGCAGTTACTCGTGGGGACGAGAGACCCAGTACTTC.

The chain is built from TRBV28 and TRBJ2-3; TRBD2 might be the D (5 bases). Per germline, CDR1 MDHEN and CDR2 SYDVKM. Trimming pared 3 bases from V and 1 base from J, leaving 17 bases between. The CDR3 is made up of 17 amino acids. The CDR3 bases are TGTGCCAGCAGTTTTGAGAGGGCGCCAACTGGCACAGATACGCAGTATTTT. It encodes CASSFERAPTGTDTQYF.

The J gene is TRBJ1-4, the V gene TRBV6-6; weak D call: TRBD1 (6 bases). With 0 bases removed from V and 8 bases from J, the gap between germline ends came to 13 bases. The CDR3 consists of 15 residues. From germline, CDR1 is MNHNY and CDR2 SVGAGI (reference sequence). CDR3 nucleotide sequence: TGTGCCAGCAGTTACTCGAAACAGGGTGGGGAAAAACTGTTTTTT. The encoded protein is CASSYSKQGGEKLFF.

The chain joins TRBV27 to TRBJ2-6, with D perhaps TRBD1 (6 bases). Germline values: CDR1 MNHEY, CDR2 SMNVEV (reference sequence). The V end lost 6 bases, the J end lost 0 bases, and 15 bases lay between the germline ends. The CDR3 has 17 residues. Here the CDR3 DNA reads TGTGCCAGCAGGCACAGGGCCCGAAGCTCTGGGGCCAACGTCCTGACTTTC. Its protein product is CASRHRARSSGANVLTF.

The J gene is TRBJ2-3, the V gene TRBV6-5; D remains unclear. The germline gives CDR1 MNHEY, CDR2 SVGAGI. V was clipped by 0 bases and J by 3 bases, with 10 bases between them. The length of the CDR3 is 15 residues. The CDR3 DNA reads TGTGCCAGCAGTTACTCGCTTCACGCGACAGATACGCAGTATTTT. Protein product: CASSYSLHATDTQYF.

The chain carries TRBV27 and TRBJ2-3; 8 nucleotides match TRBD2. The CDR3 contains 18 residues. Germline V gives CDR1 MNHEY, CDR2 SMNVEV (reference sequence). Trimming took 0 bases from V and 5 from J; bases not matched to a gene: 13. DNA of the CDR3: TGTGCCAGCAGTTTATCACCGGAGGTTGCGGGGGGCCTAGATACGCAGTATTTT. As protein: CASSLSPEVAGGLDTQYF.

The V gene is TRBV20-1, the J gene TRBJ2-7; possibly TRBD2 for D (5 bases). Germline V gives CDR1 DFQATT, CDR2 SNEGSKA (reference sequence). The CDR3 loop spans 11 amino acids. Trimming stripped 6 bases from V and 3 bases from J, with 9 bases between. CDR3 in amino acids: CSAPRGYEQYF. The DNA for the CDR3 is TGCAGTGCGCCCCGGGGCTACGAGCAGTACTTC.

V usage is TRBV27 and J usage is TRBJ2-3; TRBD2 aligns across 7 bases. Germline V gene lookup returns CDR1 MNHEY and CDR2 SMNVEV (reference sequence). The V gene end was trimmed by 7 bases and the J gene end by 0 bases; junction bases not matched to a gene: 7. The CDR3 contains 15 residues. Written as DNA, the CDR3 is TGTGCCAGCAAAAGCGGGACGGTTAGCACAGATACGCAGTATTTT. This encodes CASKSGTVSTDTQYF.

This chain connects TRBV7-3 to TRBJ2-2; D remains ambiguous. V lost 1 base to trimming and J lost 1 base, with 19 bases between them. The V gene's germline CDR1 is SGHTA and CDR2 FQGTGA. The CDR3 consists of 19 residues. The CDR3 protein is CASSLNWGYGVENTGELFF. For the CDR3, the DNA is TGTGCCAGCAGCTTAAATTGGGGTTATGGTGTAGAGAACACCGGGGAGCTGTTTTTT.

The chain's CDR3 is CASSLTSYYF. In nucleotides, the CDR3 is TGTGCCAGCAGCTTGACGTCATACTACTTC. The gene calls are TRBV5-5 and TRBJ2-7; D gene uncertain. This CDR3 spans 10 amino acids. Trimming stripped 1 base from V and 13 bases from J, with 9 bases between. Germline V gene data show CDR1 as SGHKS and CDR2 as YYEKEE (reference sequence).

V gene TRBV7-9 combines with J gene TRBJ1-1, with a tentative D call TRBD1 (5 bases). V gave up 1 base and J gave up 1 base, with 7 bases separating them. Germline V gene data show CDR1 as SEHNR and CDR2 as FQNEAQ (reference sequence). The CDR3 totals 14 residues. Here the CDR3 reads CASSLGGANTEAFF. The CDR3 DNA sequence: TGTGCCAGCAGCTTAGGTGGGGCGAACACTGAAGCTTTCTTT.

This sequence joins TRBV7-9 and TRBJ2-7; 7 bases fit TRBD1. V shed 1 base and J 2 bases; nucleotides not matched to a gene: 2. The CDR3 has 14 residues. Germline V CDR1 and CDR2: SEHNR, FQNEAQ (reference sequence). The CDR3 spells CASSLGGTAYEQYF. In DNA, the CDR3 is TGTGCCAGCAGCTTAGGAGGGACAGCCTACGAGCAGTACTTC.

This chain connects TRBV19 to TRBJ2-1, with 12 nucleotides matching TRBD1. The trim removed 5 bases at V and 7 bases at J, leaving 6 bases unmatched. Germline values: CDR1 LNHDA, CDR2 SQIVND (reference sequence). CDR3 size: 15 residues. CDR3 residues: CASSWGDRGRNEQFF. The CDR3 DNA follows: TGTGCCAGTAGTTGGGGGGACAGGGGGCGGAATGAGCAGTTCTTC. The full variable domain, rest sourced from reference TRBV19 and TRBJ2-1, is DGGITQSPKYLFRKEGQNVTLSCEQNLNHDAMYWYRQDPGQGLRLIYYSQIVNDFQKGDIAEGYSVSREKKESFPLTVTSAQKNPTAFYLCASSWGDRGRNEQFFGPGTRLTVL.

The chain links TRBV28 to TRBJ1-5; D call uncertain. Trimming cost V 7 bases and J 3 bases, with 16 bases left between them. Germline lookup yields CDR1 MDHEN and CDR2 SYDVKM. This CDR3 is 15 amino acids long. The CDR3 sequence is CASIELDRPNQPQHF. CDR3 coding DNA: TGTGCCAGCATCGAACTTGACCGACCCAATCAGCCCCAGCATTTT.

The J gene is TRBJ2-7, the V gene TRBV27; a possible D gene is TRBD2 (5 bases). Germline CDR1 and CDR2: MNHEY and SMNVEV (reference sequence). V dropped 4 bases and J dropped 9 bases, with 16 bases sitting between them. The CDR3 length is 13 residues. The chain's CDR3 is CASSSTSFGVQYF. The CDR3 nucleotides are TGTGCCAGCAGTTCAACTAGTTTTGGCGTGCAGTACTTC.

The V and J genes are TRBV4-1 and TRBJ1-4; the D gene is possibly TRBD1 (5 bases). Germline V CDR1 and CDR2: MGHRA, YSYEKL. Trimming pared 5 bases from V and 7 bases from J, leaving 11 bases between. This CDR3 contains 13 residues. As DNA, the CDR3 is TGCGCCAGCAGCGAGGGGCTAAGTGAAAAACTGTTTTTT. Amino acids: CASSEGLSEKLFF.

This CDR3 is CASSFPLTRYRNEQFF. As DNA, the CDR3 is TGTGCCAGCAGCTTCCCTTTGACTAGGTATAGGAATGAGCAGTTCTTC. The rearrangement links TRBV7-2 to TRBJ2-1, with D maybe TRBD2 (6 bases). Germline V gene sequence: CDR1 SGHTA, CDR2 FQGNSA. The CDR3 extends over 16 amino acids. Trimming left V 3 bases short and J 7 bases short, with 19 bases between. Full variable domain (remainder filled in from reference TRBV7-2 and TRBJ2-1): GAGVSQSPSNKVTEKGKDVELRCDPISGHTALYWYRQSLGQGLEFLIYFQGNSAPDKSGLPSDRFSAERTGGSVSTLTIQRTQQEDSAVYLCASSFPLTRYRNEQFFGPGTRLTVL.

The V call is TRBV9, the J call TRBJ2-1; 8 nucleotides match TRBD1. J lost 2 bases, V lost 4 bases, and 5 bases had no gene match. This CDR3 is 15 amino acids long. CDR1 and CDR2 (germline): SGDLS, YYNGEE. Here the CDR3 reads CASSSGQGTYNEQFF. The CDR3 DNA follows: TGTGCCAGCAGCTCTGGACAGGGTACCTACAATGAGCAGTTCTTC.